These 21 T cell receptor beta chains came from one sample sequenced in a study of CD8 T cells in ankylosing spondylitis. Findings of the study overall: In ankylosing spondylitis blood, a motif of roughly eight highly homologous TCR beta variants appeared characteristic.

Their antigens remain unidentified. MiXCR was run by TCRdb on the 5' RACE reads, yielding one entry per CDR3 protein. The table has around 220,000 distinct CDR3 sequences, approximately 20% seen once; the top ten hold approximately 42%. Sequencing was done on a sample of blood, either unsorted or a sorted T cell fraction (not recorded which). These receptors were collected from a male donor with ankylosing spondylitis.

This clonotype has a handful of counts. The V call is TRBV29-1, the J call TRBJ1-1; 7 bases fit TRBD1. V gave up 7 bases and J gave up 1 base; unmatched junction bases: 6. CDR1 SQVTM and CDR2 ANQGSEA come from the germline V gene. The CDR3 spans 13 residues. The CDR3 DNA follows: TGCAGCGGACAGGGCTTTGGGAACACTGAAGCTTTCTTT. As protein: CSGQGFGNTEAFF.

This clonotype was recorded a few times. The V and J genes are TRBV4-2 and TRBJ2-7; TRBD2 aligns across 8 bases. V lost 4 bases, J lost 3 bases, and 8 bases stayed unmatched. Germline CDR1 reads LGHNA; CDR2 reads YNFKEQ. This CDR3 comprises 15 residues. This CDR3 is CASSPLRGAIYEQYF. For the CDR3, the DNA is TGTGCCAGCAGCCCCTTGCGGGGGGCTATCTACGAGCAGTACTTC.

CDR3 sequence: CASSPLGETATNEKLFF. As DNA, the CDR3 is TGCGCCAGCAGCCCCCTGGGTGAGACAGCAACTAATGAAAAACTGTTTTTT. The chain uses TRBV4-1 and TRBJ1-4; possible D gene TRBD1, 5 bases. Germline V gene lookup returns CDR1 MGHRA and CDR2 YSYEKL. V was cut by 4 bases and J by 0 bases, with 15 bases left in between. This CDR3 contains 17 residues.

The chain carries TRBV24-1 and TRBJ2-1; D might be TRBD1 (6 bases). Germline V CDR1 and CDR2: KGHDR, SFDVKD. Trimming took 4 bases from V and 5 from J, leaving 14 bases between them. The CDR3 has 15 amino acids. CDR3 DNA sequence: TGTGCCACCAGTGAACCCCGGGACATGAACAATGAGCAGTTCTTC. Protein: CATSEPRDMNNEQFF.

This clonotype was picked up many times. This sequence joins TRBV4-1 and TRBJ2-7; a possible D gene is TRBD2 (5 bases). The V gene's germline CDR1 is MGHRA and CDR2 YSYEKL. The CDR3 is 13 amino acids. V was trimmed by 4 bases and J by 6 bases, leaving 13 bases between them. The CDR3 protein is CASSPRTRVEQYF. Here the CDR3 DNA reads TGCGCCAGCAGCCCACGTACGAGGGTCGAGCAGTACTTC.

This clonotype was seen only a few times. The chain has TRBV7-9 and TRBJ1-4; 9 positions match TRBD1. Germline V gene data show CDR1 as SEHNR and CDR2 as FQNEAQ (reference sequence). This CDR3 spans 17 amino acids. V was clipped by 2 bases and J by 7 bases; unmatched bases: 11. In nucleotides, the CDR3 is TGTGCCAGCAGCTTATCATCCGCCGGGACAGGGACTGAAAAACTGTTTTTT. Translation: CASSLSSAGTGTEKLFF.

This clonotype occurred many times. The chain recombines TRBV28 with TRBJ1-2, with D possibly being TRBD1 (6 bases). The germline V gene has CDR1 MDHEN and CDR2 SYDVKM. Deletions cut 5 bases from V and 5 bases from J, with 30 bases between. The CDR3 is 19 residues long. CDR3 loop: CASSPIGDQGLPKKYGYTF. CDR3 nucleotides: TGTGCCAGCAGTCCCATCGGGGATCAGGGGCTTCCTAAGAAGTATGGCTACACCTTC.

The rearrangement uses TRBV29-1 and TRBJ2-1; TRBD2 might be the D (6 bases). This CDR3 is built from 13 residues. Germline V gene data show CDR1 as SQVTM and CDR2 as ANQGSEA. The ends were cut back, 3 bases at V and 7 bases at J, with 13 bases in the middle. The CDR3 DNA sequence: TGCAGCGTTGACTTGGAGGGTTCGAATGAGCAGTTCTTC. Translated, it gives CSVDLEGSNEQFF.

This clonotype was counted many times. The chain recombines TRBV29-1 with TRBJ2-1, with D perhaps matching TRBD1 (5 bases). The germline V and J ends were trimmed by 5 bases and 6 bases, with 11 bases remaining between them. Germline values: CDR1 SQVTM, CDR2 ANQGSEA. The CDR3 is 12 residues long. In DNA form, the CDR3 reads TGCAGCGTTCTCAGGGCTTCCAATGAGCAGTTCTTC. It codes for CSVLRASNEQFF.

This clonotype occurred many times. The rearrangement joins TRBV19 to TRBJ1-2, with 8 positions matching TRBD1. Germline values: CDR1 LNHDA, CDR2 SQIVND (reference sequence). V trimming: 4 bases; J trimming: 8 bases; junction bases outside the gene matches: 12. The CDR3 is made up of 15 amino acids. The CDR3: CASSTGRTGHNGYTF. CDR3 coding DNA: TGTGCCAGTAGTACGGGAAGGACAGGGCATAACGGCTACACCTTC.

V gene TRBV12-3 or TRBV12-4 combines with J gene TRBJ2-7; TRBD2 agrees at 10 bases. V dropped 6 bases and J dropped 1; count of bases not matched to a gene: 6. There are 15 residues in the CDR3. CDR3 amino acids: CASRPGTSVSYEQYF. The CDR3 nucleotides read TGTGCCAGCAGGCCCGGGACTAGCGTATCCTACGAGCAGTACTTC.

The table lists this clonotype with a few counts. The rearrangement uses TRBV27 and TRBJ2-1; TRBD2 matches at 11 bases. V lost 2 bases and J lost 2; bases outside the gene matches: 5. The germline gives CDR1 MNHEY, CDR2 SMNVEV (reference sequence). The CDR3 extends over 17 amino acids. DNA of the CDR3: TGTGCCAGCAGTTTAGGGCTAGCGGGAGGCACCTACAATGAGCAGTTCTTC. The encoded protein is CASSLGLAGGTYNEQFF.

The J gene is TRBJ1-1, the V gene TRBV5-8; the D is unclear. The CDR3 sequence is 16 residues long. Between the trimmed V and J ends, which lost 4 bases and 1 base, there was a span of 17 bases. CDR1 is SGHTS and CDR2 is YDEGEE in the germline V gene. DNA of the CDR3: TGTGCCAGCAGCGTTATGGATAGGCGTCCGAACACTGAAGCTTTCTTT. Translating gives CASSVMDRRPNTEAFF.

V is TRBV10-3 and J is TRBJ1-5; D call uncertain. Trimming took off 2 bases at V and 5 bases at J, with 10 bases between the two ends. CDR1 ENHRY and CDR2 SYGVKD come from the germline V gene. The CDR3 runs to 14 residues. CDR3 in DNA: TGTGCCATCAGTGAGCGAGCAGCCGATCAGCCCCAGCATTTT. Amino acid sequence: CAISERAADQPQHF.

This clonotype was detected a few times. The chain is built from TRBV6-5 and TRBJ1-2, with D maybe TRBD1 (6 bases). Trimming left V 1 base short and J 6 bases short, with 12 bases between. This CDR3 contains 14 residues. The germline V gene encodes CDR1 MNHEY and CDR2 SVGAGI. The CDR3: CASSYWDNSHGYTF. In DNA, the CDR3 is TGTGCCAGCAGTTACTGGGACAATAGTCATGGCTACACCTTC.

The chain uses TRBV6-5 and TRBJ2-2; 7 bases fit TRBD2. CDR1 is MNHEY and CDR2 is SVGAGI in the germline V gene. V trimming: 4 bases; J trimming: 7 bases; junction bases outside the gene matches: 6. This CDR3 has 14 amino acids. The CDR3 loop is CASSSGLAVGELFF. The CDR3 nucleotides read TGTGCCAGCAGTTCGGGTCTAGCGGTCGGGGAGCTGTTTTTT.

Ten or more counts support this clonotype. The CDR3 DNA follows: TGTGCCAGCAGATGGACCCCAGGGCATAATGAAAAACTGTTTTTT. Translated: CASRWTPGHNEKLFF. The chain recombines TRBV6-4 with TRBJ1-4; maybe TRBD1 (5 bases). The CDR3 runs to 15 residues. The V gene lost 6 bases and the J gene lost 4 bases, with 15 bases spanning the gap. Germline lookup yields CDR1 MRHNA and CDR2 SNTAGT.

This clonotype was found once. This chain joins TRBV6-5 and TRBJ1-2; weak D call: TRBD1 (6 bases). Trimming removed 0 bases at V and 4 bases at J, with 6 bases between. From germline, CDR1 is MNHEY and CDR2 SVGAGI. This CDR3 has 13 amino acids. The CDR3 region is CASSYSGGYGYTF. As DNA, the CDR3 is TGTGCCAGCAGTTACTCAGGGGGCTATGGCTACACCTTC.

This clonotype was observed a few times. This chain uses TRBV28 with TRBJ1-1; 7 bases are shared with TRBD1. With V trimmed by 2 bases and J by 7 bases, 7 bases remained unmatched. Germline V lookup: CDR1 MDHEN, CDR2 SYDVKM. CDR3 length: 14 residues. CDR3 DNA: TGTGCCAGCAGTTTAACGGACAGGAGCGATGAAGCTTTCTTT. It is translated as CASSLTDRSDEAFF.

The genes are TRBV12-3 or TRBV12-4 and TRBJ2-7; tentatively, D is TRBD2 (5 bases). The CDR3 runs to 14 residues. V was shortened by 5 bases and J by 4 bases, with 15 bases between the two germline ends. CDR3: CASSPSPLNYEQYF. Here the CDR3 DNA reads TGTGCCAGCAGTCCTAGCCCCCTGAATTACGAGCAGTACTTC.

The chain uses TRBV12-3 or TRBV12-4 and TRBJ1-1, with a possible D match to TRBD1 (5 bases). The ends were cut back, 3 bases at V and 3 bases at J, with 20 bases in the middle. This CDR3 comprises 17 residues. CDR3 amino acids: CASSFNRFGVGDTEAFF. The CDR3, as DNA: TGTGCCAGCAGTTTTAACAGGTTCGGTGTAGGGGACACTGAAGCTTTCTTT.